The 14 T cell receptor beta chains in this list originate from one sample, sequenced in a study of T cells after yellow fever vaccination. From the 5' RACE reads, TCRdb called clonotypes with MiXCR, one entry per CDR3 protein. The table includes under 550,000 distinct CDR3 sequences, about a fifth detected once. The sequences come from PBMCs, collected about 20 days after the first yellow fever vaccination. All receptors come from a man aged 18 to 29 who received the YFV17D yellow fever vaccine.

This clonotype has a handful of counts. The rearrangement joins TRBV5-4 to TRBJ2-5; either TRBD1 or TRBD2 may supply D (6 bases each). Germline V gives CDR1 SGHNT, CDR2 YYREEE (reference sequence). V lost 4 bases to trimming and J lost 4 bases, with 20 bases between them. This CDR3 has 16 amino acids. Written as DNA, the CDR3 is TGTGCCAGCAGCCCCATTCAGGGGACTTCGGGAGAGACCCAGTACTTC. It yields the protein CASSPIQGTSGETQYF.

J is TRBJ2-2 and V is TRBV12-3 or TRBV12-4; D might be TRBD1 or TRBD2, each matching 5 bases. This CDR3 contains 15 residues. V lost 1 base to trimming and J lost 4 bases, with 10 bases between them. CDR3 sequence reads: CASSLGGTFTGELFF. The CDR3, as DNA: TGTGCCAGCAGTTTAGGGGGGACCTTCACCGGGGAGCTGTTTTTT.

The rearrangement joins TRBV7-2 to TRBJ1-5; weak D call: TRBD1 (6 bases). Germline V CDR1 and CDR2: SGHTA, FQGNSA. CDR3 length equals 13 residues. V shed 5 bases and J shed 7 bases, with 12 bases lying between them. The CDR3 protein is CASSAQGWQPQHF. The CDR3 DNA is TGTGCCAGCAGCGCTCAGGGGTGGCAGCCCCAGCATTTT.

In DNA, the CDR3 is TGTGCCAGCAGCTTAGGGTCCCGGGGAGCCACTGAAGCTTTCTTT. It yields the protein CASSLGSRGATEAFF. The V and J genes are TRBV7-2 and TRBJ1-1; the D is unclear. The germline V and J ends were trimmed by 1 base and 4 bases, with 13 bases remaining between them. Germline assignment: CDR1 SGHTA and CDR2 FQGNSA. CDR3 length equals 15 residues. The full variable domain, completed using reference TRBV7-2 and TRBJ1-1, is GAGVSQSPSNKVTEKGKDVELRCDPISGHTALYWYRQSLGQGLEFLIYFQGNSAPDKSGLPSDRFSAERTGGSVSTLTIQRTQQEDSAVYLCASSLGSRGATEAFFGQGTRLTVV.

This clonotype was counted between two and nine times. This chain connects TRBV28 to TRBJ1-2; D possibly corresponds to TRBD1 (5 bases). The V end lost 6 bases, the J end lost 2 bases, and 13 bases lay between the germline ends. CDR3 length equals 14 residues. The germline V gene has CDR1 MDHEN and CDR2 SYDVKM. Here the CDR3 reads CASRVDSPNYGYTF. The DNA for the CDR3 is TGTGCCAGCAGGGTCGACAGCCCCAACTATGGCTACACCTTC.

The CDR3 DNA sequence: TGTGCCAGCAGTGACGGACTAGCGGGGACCTACGAGCAGTACTTC. Translating gives CASSDGLAGTYEQYF. V is TRBV6-1 and J is TRBJ2-7, with 12 positions matching TRBD2. The CDR3 loop spans 15 amino acids. The V segment lost 3 bases and the J segment 2 bases; nucleotides outside the gene matches: 2. Germline V gives CDR1 MNHNS, CDR2 SASEGT.

This clonotype was counted a few times. The chain carries TRBV6-5 and TRBJ1-1; no firm D call. CDR3 length: 14 residues. V lost 2 bases and J lost 5, with 12 bases in between. The germline gives CDR1 MNHEY, CDR2 SVGAGI. The CDR3 is CASSYETVGTEAFF. The CDR3 bases are TGTGCCAGCAGTTACGAGACGGTGGGGACTGAAGCTTTCTTT.

The chain recombines TRBV10-3 with TRBJ1-2; TRBD1 agrees at 10 bases. Germline CDR1 is ENHRY and CDR2 is SYGVKD. After removal of 6 bases from V and 5 bases from J, the junction contained 3 bases not matched to a gene. The CDR3 covers 13 residues. The CDR3 spells CAISGQGEYGYTF. In nucleotides, the CDR3 is TGTGCCATCAGCGGACAGGGGGAGTATGGCTACACCTTC.

A few counts support this clonotype. The rearrangement links TRBV6-1 to TRBJ2-1, with 12 bases identical to TRBD2. The CDR3 is 18 amino acids. Germline lookup yields CDR1 MNHNS and CDR2 SASEGT. The J segment lost 8 bases and the V segment lost 6 bases, leaving 17 bases of the junction unmatched. The CDR3 DNA reads as TGTGCCAGCAGACCTCTAGCGGGGGGGCCATTCTATTTCGATGAGCAGTTCTTC. It is translated as CASRPLAGGPFYFDEQFF.

The chain recombines TRBV6-2 or TRBV6-3 with TRBJ1-1; the D is unclear. V lost 0 bases and J 1 base, leaving 12 bases between the germline ends. CDR1 and CDR2 from the germline V gene are MNHEY and SVGEGT. The CDR3 runs 16 residues. The CDR3 sequence is CASSYSIVVGNTEAFF. As DNA, the CDR3 is TGTGCCAGCAGTTACTCGATCGTGGTGGGGAACACTGAAGCTTTCTTT.

This clonotype was seen many times. This chain links TRBV5-1 with TRBJ2-1; unclear D gene. Looked up from germline, CDR1 is SGHRS and CDR2 is YFSETQ. The CDR3 has 15 residues. V shed 4 bases and J shed 2 bases, with 13 bases lying between them. The CDR3 DNA sequence: TGCGCCAGCAGCCCGGGCCAAGCTACCTACAATGAGCAGTTCTTC. Its translation is CASSPGQATYNEQFF.

The chain has TRBV9 and TRBJ1-1, with D maybe TRBD1 (6 bases). Germline V gene data show CDR1 as SGDLS and CDR2 as YYNGEE. The CDR3 has 15 residues. V gave up 4 bases and J gave up 4 bases, with 17 bases separating them. CDR3 in amino acids: CASSPNAGGPTEAFF. In DNA, the CDR3 is TGTGCCAGCAGCCCCAATGCGGGGGGGCCCACTGAAGCTTTCTTT.

The chain joins TRBV20-1 to TRBJ2-1; D is unclear. The CDR3 has 14 amino acids. From germline, CDR1 is DFQATT and CDR2 SNEGSKA (reference sequence). Deletions cut 1 base from V and 0 bases from J, with 7 bases between. The CDR3 nucleotides are TGCAGTGCTAGAGGTTTCAACTCCTACAATGAGCAGTTCTTC. Protein product: CSARGFNSYNEQFF.

V gene TRBV6-1 combines with J gene TRBJ1-4, with 7 bases identical to TRBD1. This CDR3 region has 14 residues. The V gene's germline CDR1 is MNHNS and CDR2 SASEGT. The V and J ends lost 4 bases and 13 bases, in that order; junction bases with no gene match: 12. CDR3 loop: CASSVWDSPFILFF. The CDR3 nucleotides are TGTGCCAGCAGTGTATGGGACAGTCCATTTATACTGTTTTTT.